One and the same sample provided the 2 T cell receptor beta chains below, sequenced in a study of blood T cells in healthy people across ages. The use of a sample-barcoded 5' primer and a J-beta primer mix characterized a second PCR of roughly 7 to 11 cycles. TCRdb used MiXCR to reprocess the 5' RACE reads, holding one entry per CDR3 protein. The table has roughly 560,000 distinct CDR3 sequences, less than 25% seen once. These data were also filed under a second study, of T cells of mothers and their children.

Sequencing input: blood. The receptor source for this set is a boy between 5 and 17 years old in good health.

V usage is TRBV3-1 and J usage is TRBJ1-2; maybe TRBD1 (5 bases). The CDR3 spans 12 residues. Germline assignment: CDR1 LGHDT and CDR2 YNNKEL (reference sequence). V was shortened by 9 bases and J by 10 bases, with 18 bases between the two germline ends. CDR3 sequence (DNA): TGTGCCAGTCACTCTGAGGGGTCTCCCTACACCTTC. Its protein is CASHSEGSPYTF.

Only a few counts were recorded for this clonotype. The chain uses TRBV4-2 and TRBJ2-4, with 8 nucleotides matching TRBD1. This CDR3 has 15 residues. Unmatched junction bases numbered 4, after V lost 5 bases and J lost 1 base. Germline assignment: CDR1 LGHNA and CDR2 YNFKEQ. CDR3 amino acids: CASSSRDRAKNIQYF. The CDR3 DNA is TGTGCCAGCAGCTCCCGGGACAGGGCCAAAAACATTCAGTACTTC.